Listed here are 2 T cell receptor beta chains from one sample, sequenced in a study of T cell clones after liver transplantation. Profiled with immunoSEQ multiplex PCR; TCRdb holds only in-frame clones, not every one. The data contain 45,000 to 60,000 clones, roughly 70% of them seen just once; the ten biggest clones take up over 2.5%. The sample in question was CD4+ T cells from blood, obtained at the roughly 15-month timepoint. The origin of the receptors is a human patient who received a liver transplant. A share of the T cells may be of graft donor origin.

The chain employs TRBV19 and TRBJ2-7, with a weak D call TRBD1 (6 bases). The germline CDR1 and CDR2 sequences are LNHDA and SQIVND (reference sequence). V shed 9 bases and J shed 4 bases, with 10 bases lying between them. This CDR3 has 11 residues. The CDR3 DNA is TGTGCCAGCTCAGGGGAATACGAGCAGTACTTC. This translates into CASSGEYEQYF.

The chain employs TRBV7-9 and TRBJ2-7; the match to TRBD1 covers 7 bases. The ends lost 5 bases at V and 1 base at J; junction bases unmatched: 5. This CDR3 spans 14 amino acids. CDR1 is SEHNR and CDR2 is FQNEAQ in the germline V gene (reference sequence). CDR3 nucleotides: TGTGCCAGCAGCCTATGGGACAGTTCCTACGAGCAGTACTTC. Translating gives CASSLWDSSYEQYF.